The 13 T cell receptor beta chains listed next were all sequenced from one sample in a study of control samples from healthy donors and cancer patients. Clones were read by immunoSEQ multiplex PCR, and TCRdb kept only the in-frame ones, dropping some. The top ten hold approximately 2% of the sample, which has approximately 190,000 clones, about 90% seen once. Input material: blood. The origin of the receptors is a man under 40 in good health.

The chain is built from TRBV23-1 and TRBJ1-5; D not resolved. TRBV23-1 carries the ORF label, with uncertain function. Trimming pared 6 bases from V and 0 bases from J, leaving 21 bases between. This CDR3 comprises 18 residues. Here the CDR3 DNA reads TGCGCCAGCAGCCCCCCTAGCGGGGTCCCTGATAGCAATCAGCCCCAGCATTTT. It specifies CASSPPSGVPDSNQPQHF.

As DNA, the CDR3 is TGTGCCAGCTCACAAAGGACAGGCCGCTCTGGAAACACCATATATTTT. Translated: CASSQRTGRSGNTIYF. This chain uses TRBV18 with TRBJ1-3; 7 positions agree with TRBD1. The CDR3 loop spans 16 amino acids. The germline V gene has CDR1 KGHSH and CDR2 LQKENI. V was clipped by 4 bases and J by 0 bases; unmatched bases: 6.

This chain uses TRBV15 with TRBJ2-1, with TRBD1 matching over 10 bases. Germline V gene data show CDR1 as LNHNV and CDR2 as YYDKDF (reference sequence). This CDR3 has 15 residues. The V and J ends lost 1 base and 8 bases, in that order; junction bases with no gene match: 5. CDR3 sequence: CATSRAGQGSDEQFF. CDR3 bases: TGTGCCACCAGCAGAGCGGGACAGGGGAGCGATGAGCAGTTCTTC.

The count of this clone is one. The chain uses TRBV6-1 and TRBJ1-5; D is unclear. Trimming shortened V by 3 bases and J by 6 bases, and 6 bases separated the two germline ends. The CDR3 totals 12 residues. Germline lookup yields CDR1 MNHNS and CDR2 SASEGT. The CDR3 nucleotides are TGTGCCAGCAGTGACAGGCCTCAGCCCCAGCATTTT. This translates into CASSDRPQPQHF.

The V and J genes are TRBV19 and TRBJ2-1; 9 bases map to TRBD2. The germline V gene encodes CDR1 LNHDA and CDR2 SQIVND (reference sequence). V shed 6 bases and J 7 bases; nucleotides not matched to a gene: 7. This CDR3 spans 14 amino acids. CDR3 coding DNA: TGTGCCAGTAGCGGCGGGGGGGCACGGAATGAGCAGTTCTTC. Translating gives CASSGGGARNEQFF. The whole variable domain, filled in from reference TRBV19 and TRBJ2-1, reads DGGITQSPKYLFRKEGQNVTLSCEQNLNHDAMYWYRQDPGQGLRLIYYSQIVNDFQKGDIAEGYSVSREKKESFPLTVTSAQKNPTAFYLCASSGGGARNEQFFGPGTRLTVL.

This chain uses TRBV11-2 with TRBJ1-2; D is unresolved. With 5 bases removed from V and 6 bases from J, the gap between germline ends came to 19 bases. The CDR3 sequence is 15 residues long. Germline loops: CDR1 SGHAT, CDR2 FQNNGV. The CDR3 nucleotides are TGTGCCAGCAGCCGGGGTGGATCAGGATACGATGGCTACACCTTC. It specifies CASSRGGSGYDGYTF.

This chain links TRBV27 with TRBJ1-2; 7 positions agree with TRBD1. The germline CDR1 and CDR2 sequences are MNHEY and SMNVEV (reference sequence). The length of the CDR3 is 17 residues. Trimming removed 4 bases from V and 0 bases from J; junction bases left unmatched: 11. DNA for the CDR3: TGTGCCAGCAGTTCCCGACAGGGCAGGGGAGCTAACTATGGCTACACCTTC. Amino acid sequence: CASSSRQGRGANYGYTF.

This CDR3 reads CASSSSVSGGAYEQFF. DNA for the CDR3: TGTGCCAGCAGCTCAAGCGTTAGCGGGGGGGCATATGAGCAGTTCTTC. The chain has TRBV7-6 and TRBJ2-1; 11 positions match TRBD2. V lost 4 bases to trimming and J lost 8 bases; unmatched junction nucleotides: 10. In germline, CDR1 is SGHVS, CDR2 FNYEAQ. This CDR3 region has 16 residues. The full variable domain, in which reference TRBV7-6 and TRBJ2-1 provide the parts outside the CDR3, is GAGVSQSPRYKVTKRGQDVALRCDPISGHVSLYWYRQALGQGPEFLTYFNYEAQQDKSGLPNDRFSAERPEGSISTLTIQRTEQRDSAMYRCASSSSVSGGAYEQFFGPGTRLTVL.

The V call is TRBV7-2, the J call TRBJ2-3, with 9 bases fitting TRBD2. V lost 4 bases and J lost 8; bases outside the gene matches: 7. CDR3 length: 14 amino acids. CDR1 is SGHTA and CDR2 is FQGNSA in the germline V gene. This chain's CDR3 is CASSWAGGQSTQYF. The CDR3 nucleotides are TGTGCCAGCAGCTGGGCGGGGGGGCAAAGTACGCAGTATTTT.

The V and J genes are TRBV18 and TRBJ2-2; TRBD1 aligns across 9 bases. The CDR3 extends over 16 amino acids. Unmatched junction bases numbered 4, after V lost 5 bases and J lost 0 bases. Germline CDR1 KGHSH, CDR2 LQKENI. The CDR3 DNA sequence: TGTGCCAGCTCAACGGGACAGGGTTCGAACACCGGGGAGCTGTTTTTT. Translating gives CASSTGQGSNTGELFF.

The gene calls are TRBV29-1 and TRBJ2-3; 11 nucleotides align to TRBD1. This CDR3 region has 18 residues. V lost 7 bases, J lost 1 base, and 16 bases stayed unmatched. Germline lookup yields CDR1 SQVTM and CDR2 ANQGSEA. The CDR3 coding sequence is TGCAGCGCCGGAAAGAGGGACAGGGGGATCGAGGGCACAGATACGCAGTATTTT. It is translated as CSAGKRDRGIEGTDTQYF.

V is TRBV2 and J is TRBJ2-1; D not certain. Trimming left V 6 bases short and J 6 bases short, with 12 bases between. Germline assignment: CDR1 SNHLY and CDR2 FYNNEI. The CDR3 runs to 13 residues. The CDR3 DNA sequence: TGTGCCAGCAGCCTAGATCTCGGCAATGAGCAGTTCTTC. Amino acids: CASSLDLGNEQFF.

V gene TRBV6-5 combines with J gene TRBJ1-3; possibly TRBD1 for D (5 bases). The CDR3 extends over 13 amino acids. In germline, CDR1 is MNHEY, CDR2 SVGAGI. The V end lost 6 bases, the J end lost 8 bases, and 14 bases lay between the germline ends. The CDR3 nucleotides read TGTGCCAGCAGACCGGGACGTCAAGACACCATATATTTT. As protein: CASRPGRQDTIYF.